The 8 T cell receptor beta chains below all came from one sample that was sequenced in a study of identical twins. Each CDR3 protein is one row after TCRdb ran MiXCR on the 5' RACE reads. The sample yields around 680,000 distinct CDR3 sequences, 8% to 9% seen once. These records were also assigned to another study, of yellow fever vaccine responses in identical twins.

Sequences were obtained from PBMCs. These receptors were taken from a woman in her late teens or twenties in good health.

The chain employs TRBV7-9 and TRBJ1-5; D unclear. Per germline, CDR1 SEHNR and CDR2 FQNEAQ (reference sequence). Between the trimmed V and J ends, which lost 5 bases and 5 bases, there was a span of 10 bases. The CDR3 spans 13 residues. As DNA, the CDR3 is TGTGCCAGCAGCCCCGGTGGGCATCAGCCCCAGCATTTT. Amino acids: CASSPGGHQPQHF.

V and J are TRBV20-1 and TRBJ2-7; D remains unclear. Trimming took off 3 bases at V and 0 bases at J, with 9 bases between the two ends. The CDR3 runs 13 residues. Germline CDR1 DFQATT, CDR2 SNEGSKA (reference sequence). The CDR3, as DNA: TGCAGTGCTAGTGCGGCTAGCTCCTACGAGCAGTACTTC. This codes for CSASAASSYEQYF.

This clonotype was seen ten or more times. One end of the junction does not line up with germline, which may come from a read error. The CDR3 nucleotides are TGTGCCAGCAGCAGTGCCTCCGACAATGAGCAGTTCTTC. It encodes CASSSASDNEQFF. V and J are TRBV7-9 and TRBJ2-1, with D unresolved. CDR3 size: 13 residues. CDR1 and CDR2 from the germline V gene are SEHNR and FQNEAQ (reference sequence).

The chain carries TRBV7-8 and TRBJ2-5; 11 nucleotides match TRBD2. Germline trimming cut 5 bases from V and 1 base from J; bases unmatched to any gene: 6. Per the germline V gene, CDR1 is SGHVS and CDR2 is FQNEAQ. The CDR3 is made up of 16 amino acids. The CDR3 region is CASSGTSGSAQETQYF. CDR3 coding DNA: TGTGCCAGCAGCGGCACTAGCGGGAGTGCCCAAGAGACCCAGTACTTC. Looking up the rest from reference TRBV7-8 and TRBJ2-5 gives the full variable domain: GAGVSQSPRYKVAKRGQDVALRCDPISGHVSLFWYQQALGQGPEFLTYFQNEAQLDKSGLPSDRFFAERPEGSVSTLKIQRTQQEDSAVYLCASSGTSGSAQETQYFGPGTRLLVL.

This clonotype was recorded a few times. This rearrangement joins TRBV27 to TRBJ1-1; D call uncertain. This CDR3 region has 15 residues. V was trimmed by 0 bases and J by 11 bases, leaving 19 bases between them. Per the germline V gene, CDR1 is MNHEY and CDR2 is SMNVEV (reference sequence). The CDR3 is CASSLSDGQYSHAFF. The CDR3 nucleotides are TGTGCCAGCAGTTTATCGGATGGTCAATACAGTCACGCTTTCTTT.

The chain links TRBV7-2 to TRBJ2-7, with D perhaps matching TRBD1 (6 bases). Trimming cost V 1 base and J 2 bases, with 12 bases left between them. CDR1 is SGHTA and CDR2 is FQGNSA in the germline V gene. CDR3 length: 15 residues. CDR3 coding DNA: TGTGCCAGCAGCTTAGTTCCAGGGGACCCCTACGAGCAGTACTTC. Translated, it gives CASSLVPGDPYEQYF.

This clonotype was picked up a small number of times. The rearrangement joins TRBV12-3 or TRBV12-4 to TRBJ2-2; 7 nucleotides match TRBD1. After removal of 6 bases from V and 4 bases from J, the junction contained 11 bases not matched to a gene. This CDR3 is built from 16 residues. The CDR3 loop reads CASRVGQVLVTGELFF. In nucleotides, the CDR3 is TGTGCCAGCAGAGTCGGACAGGTTTTGGTCACCGGGGAGCTGTTTTTT.

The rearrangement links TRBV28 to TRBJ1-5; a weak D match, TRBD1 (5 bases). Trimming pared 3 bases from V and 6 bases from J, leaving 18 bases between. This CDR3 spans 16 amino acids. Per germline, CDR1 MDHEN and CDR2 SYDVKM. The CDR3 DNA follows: TGTGCCAGCAGTTTGGGCTCGGCCTATGGGGGTCAGCCCCAGCATTTT. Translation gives CASSLGSAYGGQPQHF.